Listed below are T cell receptor beta chains from one sample, sequenced in a study of cytotoxic CD8 clonotypes in ibrutinib-treated CLL. Here immunoSEQ multiplex PCR was the method, and the copy in TCRdb shows in-frame clones only, minus some. The sample contains under 9,500 clones, 60% to 75% of which appear only once. This specimen consisted of PBMCs, obtained before ibrutinib treatment. These receptors were taken from a human donor with chronic lymphocytic leukemia. CDR3s include the opening cysteine and the closing phenylalanine or tryptophan. Each record gives: clone size, D gene, V gene, J gene, CDR3 DNA, CDR3 protein. The D gene is left open where the match is weak. Rows give clone size only sometimes, using once, few, many, or a class for an expanded clone.

-,-,TRBV5-4,TRBJ2-7,TGTGCCAGCAGCTGGGGAGGTTACGAGCAGTACTTC,CASSWGGYEQYF
-,-,TRBV6-6,TRBJ2-3,TGTGCCAGCAGTACGGGAGACAGGGCTACGCAGTATTTT,CASSTGDRATQYF
-,TRBD1,TRBV19,TRBJ1-5,TGTGCCAGTAGTATTGCGGGACAGGGGTTAGGCCAGCCCCAGCATTTT,CASSIAGQGLGQPQHF
-,-,TRBV11-3,TRBJ2-1,TGTGCCAGCAGCCTGGGGCAGGGCCTCTCCTACAATGAGCAGTTCTTC,CASSLGQGLSYNEQFF
-,-,TRBV27,TRBJ2-1,TGTGCCAGCAGTTTAACGGCAGGGGGGTCCTACAATGAGCAGTTCTTC,CASSLTAGGSYNEQFF
-,TRBD1,TRBV2,TRBJ2-7,TGTGCCAGCAGTGAAGGACGGCCTGAGGACAGGGGGCTTGACGAGCAGTACTTC,CASSEGRPEDRGLDEQYF
-,-,TRBV28,TRBJ2-3,TGTGCCAGCAGTTCCCCGAGGGGTTGGGAAGATACGCAGTATTTT,CASSSPRGWEDTQYF
few,TRBD2,TRBV7-2,TRBJ2-1,TGTGCCAGCAGCTGGGGGACTAGCGGGAGTGTTCTCTTC,CASSWGTSGSVLF
-,TRBD1,TRBV5-4,TRBJ2-7,TGTGCCAGCAGTGACAGGGGCTACGAGCAGTACTTC,CASSDRGYEQYF
-,TRBD2,TRBV2,TRBJ2-7,TGTGCCAGCAGGCCCGGGGGGTTCTACGAGCAGTACTTC,CASRPGGFYEQYF
-,TRBD1,TRBV6-6,TRBJ2-1,TGTGCCAGCAGTCATGACAGGGGCGCCTCCTACAATGAGCAGTTCTTC,CASSHDRGASYNEQFF
-,TRBD1,TRBV5-1,TRBJ1-5,TGCGCCAGCAGCACCAAACAGGGGCCGGGGGGCAATCAGCCCCAGCATTTT,CASSTKQGPGGNQPQHF
-,TRBD2,TRBV6-1,TRBJ2-1,TGTGCCAGCATCTCTCTAGCGGGAGTGTACAATGAGCAGTTCTTC,CASISLAGVYNEQFF
once,-,TRBV28,TRBJ2-5,TGTGCCAGCACGGGGTACCAAGAGACCCAGTACTTC,CASTGYQETQYF
few,TRBD2,TRBV15,TRBJ2-2,TGTGCCACCGGTCGACTAGCGGGAGCTGCCGGGGAGCTGTTTTTT,CATGRLAGAAGELFF
-,-,TRBV15,TRBJ2-5,TGTGCCACCAGCAGAGATAAAGGGGCCGAGACCCAGTACTTC,CATSRDKGAETQYF
-,-,TRBV7-8,TRBJ1-5,TGTGCCAGCAGCGCCCGGACAGTCAAGAGCAATCAGCCCCAGCATTTT,CASSARTVKSNQPQHF
-,-,TRBV7-9,TRBJ1-6,TGTGCCAGCAGCCCGGGATTGAGCTCCTATAATTCACCCCTCCACTTT,CASSPGLSSYNSPLHF
-,-,TRBV11-2,TRBJ2-5,TGTGCCAGCAGCTTAAGGGAGACCCAGTACTTC,CASSLRETQYF
-,-,TRBV9,TRBJ1-4,TGTGCCAGCAGCGAGCAGGGCAATTCCTACGAAAAACTGTTTTTT,CASSEQGNSYEKLFF
few,-,TRBV5-5,TRBJ1-2,TGTGCCAGCAGTATGGGTAACCCGGAGGTTGGTACTAATGGCTACACCTTC,CASSMGNPEVGTNGYTF
-,TRBD2,TRBV6-5,TRBJ2-1,TGTGCCAGCAGTTACAGGCTAGCGGGAGGTGTAGGTGAGCAGTTCTTC,CASSYRLAGGVGEQFF
-,-,TRBV7-8,TRBJ1-5,TGTGCCAGCAGCTTTGACGGGGATAGCAATCAGCCCCAGCATTTT,CASSFDGDSNQPQHF
-,-,TRBV10-1,TRBJ2-1,TGCGCCAGCAGCGGGGACGGGTTAGGCTCCTACAATGAGCAGTTCTTC,CASSGDGLGSYNEQFF
-,-,TRBV28,TRBJ1-1,TGTGCCAGCAGTTTAGGTCCCGTGAACACTGAAGCTTTCTTT,CASSLGPVNTEAFF
-,-,TRBV7-3,TRBJ1-1,TGTGCCAGCAGCTTAAGAGAGAACACTGAAGCTTTCTTT,CASSLRENTEAFF
-,-,TRBV5-1,TRBJ1-2,TGCGCCAGCAGCTTGTATCGTTGGCAGGGGACATATGGCTACACCTTC,CASSLYRWQGTYGYTF